Described below is a single TCR beta chain sequence and its context. Assay used: immunoSEQ multiplex PCR; TCRdb lists only in-frame clones, some missing. Of about 65,000 clones listed, roughly nine tenths are singletons. Germline CDR1 is SGHTA and CDR2 is FQGNSA. Trimming took 0 bases from V and 8 from J; bases not matched to a gene: 6. The CDR3 is 15 residues long. This specimen belongs to a study of control samples from healthy donors and cancer patients. The rearrangement links TRBV7-2 to TRBJ2-4, with 8 bases that match TRBD1. The sequence was obtained from a woman between 50 and 59 years old with colorectal cancer. What was sequenced was PBMCs. Written as DNA, the CDR3 is TGTGCCAGCAGCTTAGCGAACCACAGGGGGGACATTCAGTACTTC. Translation gives CASSLANHRGDIQYF.